These 17 T cell receptor beta chains share one sample of origin, sequenced in a study of PD-1 blockade in classical Hodgkin lymphoma. The data were produced by immunoSEQ multiplex PCR, yet TCRdb's version contains in-frame clones alone and is incomplete. The sample shows about 110,000 clones, 89% of them seen only once. After autologous stem cell transplantation all patients relapsed, and prior brentuximab vedotin exposure differed between cohorts. Sequenced here: peripheral blood mononuclear cells (PBMCs), sampled before the second cycle of nivolumab. Every receptor here comes from a human donor with classical Hodgkin lymphoma.

V is TRBV11-2 and J is TRBJ2-7; a weak D match, TRBD2 (6 bases). CDR3 length: 14 residues. V shed 5 bases and J shed 3 bases, with 14 bases lying between them. CDR1 SGHAT and CDR2 FQNNGV come from the germline V gene. CDR3 residues: CASSHLGTLYEQYF. The CDR3 DNA follows: TGTGCCAGCAGCCATCTGGGGACTCTCTACGAGCAGTACTTC.

This chain connects TRBV7-9 to TRBJ1-2; D possibly corresponds to TRBD1 (6 bases). The CDR3 covers 18 residues. CDR1 is SEHNR and CDR2 is FQNEAQ in the germline V gene (reference sequence). V gave up 4 bases and J gave up 0 bases, with 21 bases separating them. CDR3 coding DNA: TGTGCCAGCAGCTCGACTAGGACAGCCCAAGTAGCTAACTATGGCTACACCTTC. Its protein product is CASSSTRTAQVANYGYTF.

This sequence joins TRBV28 and TRBJ2-1, with D perhaps assigned TRBD1 or TRBD2 (5 bases each). V was clipped by 5 bases and J by 2 bases, with 19 bases between them. Germline lookup yields CDR1 MDHEN and CDR2 SYDVKM. The CDR3 sequence is 17 residues long. This chain's CDR3 is CASSPQEGRSPYNEQFF. Written as DNA, the CDR3 is TGTGCCAGCAGTCCCCAAGAGGGACGAAGTCCCTACAATGAGCAGTTCTTC.

This chain joins TRBV2 and TRBJ2-1, with TRBD1 matching over 9 bases. The CDR3 runs to 15 residues. Germline loops: CDR1 SNHLY, CDR2 FYNNEI. V was clipped by 3 bases and J by 8 bases; unmatched bases: 8. CDR3 protein: CASSDGTGGTHEQFF. The CDR3 region has the DNA TGTGCCAGCAGTGATGGAACAGGGGGCACGCATGAGCAGTTCTTC.

This sequence joins TRBV5-1 and TRBJ1-1, with D maybe TRBD1 (6 bases). Germline V gene data show CDR1 as SGHRS and CDR2 as YFSETQ. V was pared by 5 bases and J by 1 base, with 18 bases between. The CDR3 sequence is 16 residues long. CDR3 nucleotides: TGCGCCAGCAGGTCTCGTTCAGGGGTAGGGAACACTGAAGCTTTCTTT. Protein product: CASRSRSGVGNTEAFF.

The chain combines TRBV6-5 with TRBJ2-2; D is uncertain. Germline CDR1 MNHEY, CDR2 SVGAGI. V lost 0 bases and J 1 base, leaving 3 bases between the germline ends. This CDR3 spans 14 amino acids. In DNA, the CDR3 is TGTGCCAGCAGTTACTCTCTGAACACCGGGGAGCTGTTTTTT. It is translated as CASSYSLNTGELFF.

V usage is TRBV19 and J usage is TRBJ1-2; D is unresolved. The CDR3 is 15 residues long. The V end was cut by 0 bases, the J end by 4 bases, with 12 bases between. CDR1 is LNHDA, CDR2 SQIVND, per germline (reference sequence). In nucleotides, the CDR3 is TGTGCCAGTAGTATAGATCGGGAGAGATCCTATGGCTACACCTTC. It yields the protein CASSIDRERSYGYTF.

The chain has TRBV27 and TRBJ2-4, with 8 nucleotides matching TRBD1. CDR1 and CDR2 (germline): MNHEY, SMNVEV (reference sequence). Losses at the gene ends were 5 bases for V and 2 bases for J; bases not matched to a gene: 8. This CDR3 contains 16 residues. The CDR3, as DNA: TGTGCCAGCAGTCGGACAGGGCGGCTCCCCAAAAACATTCAGTACTTC. As protein: CASSRTGRLPKNIQYF.

CDR3 amino acids: CAWSVALRENEAFF. The CDR3 DNA follows: TGTGCCTGGAGTGTAGCACTTAGGGAAAATGAAGCTTTCTTT. The chain links TRBV30 to TRBJ1-1; D is unresolved. The length of the CDR3 is 14 residues. V was trimmed by 0 bases and J by 7 bases, leaving 15 bases between them. Germline loops: CDR1 GTSNPN, CDR2 SVGIG (reference sequence).

Only one count was recorded for this clone. The rearrangement links TRBV29-1 to TRBJ2-3; 10 bases are a match to TRBD1. The CDR3 has 16 amino acids. Germline values: CDR1 SQVTM, CDR2 ANQGSEA. The V segment lost 0 bases and the J segment 6 bases; nucleotides outside the gene matches: 9. The DNA for the CDR3 is TGCAGCGTTGAAGACCCGGGACAGGGGCGAGGGGATACGCAGTATTTT. As protein: CSVEDPGQGRGDTQYF.

In its sample, this clone was seen a few times. The CDR3 nucleotides read TGTGCCAGCAGCCCCGTTCGGACAGGGGGCTATGGCTACACCTTC. This translates into CASSPVRTGGYGYTF. This chain joins TRBV13 and TRBJ1-2, with TRBD1 identical over 10 bases. This CDR3 has 15 residues. Germline V CDR1 and CDR2: PRHDT, FYEKMQ (reference sequence). J lost 4 bases, V lost 5 bases, and 7 bases had no gene match.

This chain joins TRBV4-3 and TRBJ1-4; D not resolved. V dropped 1 base and J dropped 2 bases, with 17 bases sitting between them. The V gene's germline CDR1 is LGHNA and CDR2 YSLEER. CDR3 length: 18 residues. In DNA form, the CDR3 reads TGCGCCAGCAGCCAAGTTCTTGTGGCGGGAGTCACTAATGAAAAACTGTTTTTT. It encodes CASSQVLVAGVTNEKLFF.

The chain carries TRBV7-2 and TRBJ1-5, with TRBD1 matching over 9 bases. V was pared by 4 bases and J by 4 bases, with 5 bases of the junction left unmatched. The CDR3 runs to 15 residues. Germline loops: CDR1 SGHTA, CDR2 FQGNSA. The CDR3 nucleotides are TGTGCCAGCAGCTCCCGGACAGGGGTGAATCAGCCCCAGCATTTT. Translating gives CASSSRTGVNQPQHF.

Only one count was recorded for this clone. The chain couples TRBV5-5 to TRBJ1-5, with 9 bases matching TRBD1. The germline V gene encodes CDR1 SGHKS and CDR2 YYEKEE (reference sequence). Trimming removed 3 bases from V and 3 bases from J; junction bases left unmatched: 4. This CDR3 comprises 15 residues. CDR3 in DNA: TGTGCCAGCAGCTGGGGACAGGGTAACAATCAGCCCCAGCATTTT. It is translated as CASSWGQGNNQPQHF.

This rearrangement joins TRBV7-9 to TRBJ2-1, with TRBD2 matching 9 bases. Per the germline V gene, CDR1 is SEHNR and CDR2 is FQNEAQ (reference sequence). The J segment lost 5 bases and the V segment lost 7 bases, leaving 6 bases of the junction unmatched. The CDR3 is 14 residues long. The CDR3 sequence is CASTTGLAHNEQFF. The CDR3 DNA follows: TGTGCCAGCACCACAGGACTAGCGCACAATGAGCAGTTCTTC. The full variable domain, its missing parts supplied by reference TRBV7-9 and TRBJ2-1, is DTGVSQNPRHKITKRGQNVTFRCDPISEHNRLYWYRQTLGQGPEFLTYFQNEAQLEKSRLLSDRFSAERPKGSFSTLEIQRTEQGDSAMYLCASTTGLAHNEQFFGPGTRLTVL.

This CDR3 reads CASSDVSGDIYGYTF. The CDR3 nucleotides are TGTGCCAGCAGCGATGTGTCGGGGGACATCTATGGCTACACCTTC. The J gene is TRBJ1-2, the V gene TRBV2, with D tentatively TRBD1 (6 bases). The CDR3 is 15 amino acids. CDR1 SNHLY and CDR2 FYNNEI come from the germline V gene. V lost 6 bases and J lost 4, with 18 bases in between. Looking up the rest from reference TRBV2 and TRBJ1-2 gives the full variable domain: EPEVTQTPSHQVTQMGQEVILRCVPISNHLYFYWYRQILGQKVEFLVSFYNNEISEKSEIFDDQFSVERPDGSNFTLKIRSTKLEDSAMYFCASSDVSGDIYGYTFGSGTRLTVV.

The chain has TRBV28 and TRBJ2-7, with TRBD2 matching over 9 bases. The junction had 6 bases not matched to a gene; V was cut back by 4 bases and J by 2 bases. The length of the CDR3 is 15 residues. The germline V gene has CDR1 MDHEN and CDR2 SYDVKM. The CDR3 sequence is CASSSPQRGAYEQYF. CDR3 sequence (DNA): TGTGCCAGCAGTTCCCCTCAGCGGGGGGCCTACGAGCAGTACTTC.